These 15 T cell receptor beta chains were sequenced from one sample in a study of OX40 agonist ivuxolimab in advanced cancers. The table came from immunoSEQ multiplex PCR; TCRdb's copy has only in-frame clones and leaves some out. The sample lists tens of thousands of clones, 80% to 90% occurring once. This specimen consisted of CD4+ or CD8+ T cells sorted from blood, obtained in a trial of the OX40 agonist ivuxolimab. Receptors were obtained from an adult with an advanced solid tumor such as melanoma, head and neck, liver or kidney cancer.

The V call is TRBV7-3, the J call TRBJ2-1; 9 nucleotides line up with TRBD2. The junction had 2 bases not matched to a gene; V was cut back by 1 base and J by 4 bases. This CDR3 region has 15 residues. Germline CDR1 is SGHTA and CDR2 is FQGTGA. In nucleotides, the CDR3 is TGTGCCAGCAGCTTAAATAGCGGGGGATACAATGAGCAGTTCTTC. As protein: CASSLNSGGYNEQFF.

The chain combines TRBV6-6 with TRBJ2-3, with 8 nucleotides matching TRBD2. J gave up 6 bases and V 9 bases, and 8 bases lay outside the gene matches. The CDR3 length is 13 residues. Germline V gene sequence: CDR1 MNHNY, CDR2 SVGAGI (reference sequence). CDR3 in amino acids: CASSGDGQDTQYF. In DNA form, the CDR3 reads TGTGCCAGTAGCGGGGATGGGCAGGATACGCAGTATTTT.

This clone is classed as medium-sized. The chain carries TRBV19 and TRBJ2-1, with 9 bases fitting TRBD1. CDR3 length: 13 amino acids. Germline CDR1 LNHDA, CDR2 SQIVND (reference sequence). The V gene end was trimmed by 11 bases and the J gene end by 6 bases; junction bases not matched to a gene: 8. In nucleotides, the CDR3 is TGTGCCGTCAAACCGACAGGGGGCAATGAGCAGTTCTTC. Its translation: CAVKPTGGNEQFF.

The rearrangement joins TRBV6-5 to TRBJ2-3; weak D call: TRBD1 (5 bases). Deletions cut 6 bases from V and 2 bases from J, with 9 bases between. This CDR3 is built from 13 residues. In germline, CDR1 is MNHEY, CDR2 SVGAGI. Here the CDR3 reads CASSGHYTDTQYF. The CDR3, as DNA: TGTGCCAGCAGCGGACACTACACAGATACGCAGTATTTT.

The DNA of the CDR3 is TGTGCCAGCAGTCCCCATGGGAGGACCTATGGCTACACCTTC. The encoded protein is CASSPHGRTYGYTF. The V and J genes are TRBV28 and TRBJ1-2; D gene ambiguous. Trimming shortened V by 5 bases and J by 4 bases, and 14 bases separated the two germline ends. This CDR3 region has 14 residues. Germline loops: CDR1 MDHEN, CDR2 SYDVKM.

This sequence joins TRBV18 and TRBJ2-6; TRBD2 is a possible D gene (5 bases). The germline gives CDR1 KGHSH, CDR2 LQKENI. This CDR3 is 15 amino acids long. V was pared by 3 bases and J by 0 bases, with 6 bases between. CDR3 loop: CASSPGNSGANVLTF. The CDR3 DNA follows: TGTGCCAGCTCACCCGGGAACTCTGGGGCCAACGTCCTGACTTTC.

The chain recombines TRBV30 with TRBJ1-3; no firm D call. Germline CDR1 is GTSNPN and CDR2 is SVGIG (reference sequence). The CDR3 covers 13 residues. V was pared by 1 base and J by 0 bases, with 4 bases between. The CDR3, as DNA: TGTGCCTGGAGTGGCAGCTCTGGAAACACCATATATTTT. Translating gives CAWSGSSGNTIYF.

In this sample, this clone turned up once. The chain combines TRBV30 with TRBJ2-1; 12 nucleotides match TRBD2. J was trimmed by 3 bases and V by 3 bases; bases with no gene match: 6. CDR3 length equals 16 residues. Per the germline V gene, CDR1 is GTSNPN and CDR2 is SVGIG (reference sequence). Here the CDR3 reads CAWRPGLAGNYNEQFF. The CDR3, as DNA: TGTGCCTGGAGACCGGGACTAGCGGGCAACTACAATGAGCAGTTCTTC.

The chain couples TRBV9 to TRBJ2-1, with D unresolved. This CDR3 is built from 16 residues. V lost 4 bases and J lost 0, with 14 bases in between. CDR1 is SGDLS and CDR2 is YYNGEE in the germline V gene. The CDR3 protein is CASSPRRYDSYNEQFF. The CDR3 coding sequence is TGTGCCAGCAGCCCGAGAAGGTACGACTCCTACAATGAGCAGTTCTTC.

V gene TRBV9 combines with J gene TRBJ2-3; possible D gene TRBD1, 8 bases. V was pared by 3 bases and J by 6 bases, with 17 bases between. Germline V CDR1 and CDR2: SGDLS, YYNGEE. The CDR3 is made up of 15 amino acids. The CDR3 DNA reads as TGTGCCAGCAGCGCCCAACAGGGGGGGATTGATACGCAGTATTTT. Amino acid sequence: CASSAQQGGIDTQYF.

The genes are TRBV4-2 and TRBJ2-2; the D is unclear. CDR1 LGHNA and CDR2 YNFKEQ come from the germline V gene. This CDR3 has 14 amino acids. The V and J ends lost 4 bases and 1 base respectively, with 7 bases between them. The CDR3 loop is CASSPGWNTGELFF. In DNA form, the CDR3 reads TGTGCCAGCAGCCCTGGCTGGAACACCGGGGAGCTGTTTTTT.

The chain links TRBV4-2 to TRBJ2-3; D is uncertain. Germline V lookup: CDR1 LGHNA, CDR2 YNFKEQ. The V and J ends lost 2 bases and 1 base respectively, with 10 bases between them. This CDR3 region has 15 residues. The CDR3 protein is CASSQSRAGTDTQYF. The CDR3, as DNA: TGTGCCAGCAGCCAATCACGGGCGGGCACAGATACGCAGTATTTT.

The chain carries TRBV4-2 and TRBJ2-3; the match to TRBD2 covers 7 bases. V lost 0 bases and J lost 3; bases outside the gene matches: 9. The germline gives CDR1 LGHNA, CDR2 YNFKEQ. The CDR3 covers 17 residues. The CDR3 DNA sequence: TGTGCCAGCAGCCAAGATTCGGCGGGAGAGGTGACAGATACGCAGTATTTT. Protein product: CASSQDSAGEVTDTQYF.

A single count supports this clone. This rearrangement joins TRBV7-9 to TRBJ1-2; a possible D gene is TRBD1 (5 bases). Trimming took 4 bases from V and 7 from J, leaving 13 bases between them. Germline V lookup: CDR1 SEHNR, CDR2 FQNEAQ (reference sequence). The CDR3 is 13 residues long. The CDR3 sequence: CASSSGPAGGYTF. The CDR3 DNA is TGTGCCAGCAGCTCGGGACCGGCGGGTGGCTACACCTTC.

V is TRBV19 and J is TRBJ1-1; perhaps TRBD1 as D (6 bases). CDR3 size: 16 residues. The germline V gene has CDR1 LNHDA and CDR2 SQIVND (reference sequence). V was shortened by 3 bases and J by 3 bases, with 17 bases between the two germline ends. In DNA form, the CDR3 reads TGTGCCAGTAGTATTGCGGCAGGGGTAGGGGACACTGAAGCTTTCTTT. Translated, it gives CASSIAAGVGDTEAFF.